Following are 28 T cell receptor beta chains from one sample sequenced in a study of CD4 T cells in relation to SARS-CoV-2 and coronaviruses. The data were produced by immunoSEQ multiplex PCR, yet TCRdb's version contains in-frame clones alone and is incomplete. The sample shows some 45,000 clones, roughly 82% of them seen only once. For these receptors, no antigen is known. Input material: naive CD4+ T cells from PBMCs, cultured in vitro. Subset given: naive CD4+ T cells isolated by negative enrichment. The receptors here all came from an adult with COVID-19.

In its sample, this clone is medium-sized. This chain connects TRBV10-3 to TRBJ2-7; D is perhaps TRBD1 (5 bases). Germline V lookup: CDR1 ENHRY, CDR2 SYGVKD. Between the trimmed V and J ends, which lost 2 bases and 10 bases, there was a span of 21 bases. The CDR3 contains 15 residues. The CDR3 spells CAISETQAAAAEQYF. The CDR3 nucleotides are TGTGCCATCAGTGAGACACAGGCGGCGGCGGCGGAACAGTACTTC.

The chain couples TRBV28 to TRBJ1-4; 10 nucleotides agree with TRBD1. Germline values: CDR1 MDHEN, CDR2 SYDVKM. CDR3 length: 15 residues. V shed 1 base and J 10 bases; nucleotides not matched to a gene: 6. The CDR3 DNA reads TGTGCCAGCAGTTTATCTGGGACAGGGGATCGAAAACTGTTTTTT. Amino acid sequence: CASSLSGTGDRKLFF.

The V and J genes are TRBV30 and TRBJ2-1, with 12 bases lining up with TRBD2. In germline, CDR1 is GTSNPN, CDR2 SVGIG (reference sequence). V gave up 8 bases and J gave up 4 bases; unmatched junction bases: 6. The CDR3 sequence is 14 residues long. CDR3 in amino acids: CARRLAGDYNEQFF. Written as DNA, the CDR3 is TGTGCCAGGCGACTAGCGGGGGATTACAATGAGCAGTTCTTC.

DNA for the CDR3: TGTGCCAGCAGCAGAGCCACCGGGACAGGGTTATACGAGCAGTACTTC. It codes for CASSRATGTGLYEQYF. The rearrangement joins TRBV7-8 to TRBJ2-7, with 9 bases lining up with TRBD1. Germline CDR1 SGHVS, CDR2 FQNEAQ. The V and J ends lost 5 bases and 4 bases, in that order; junction bases with no gene match: 12. The CDR3 consists of 16 residues.

The chain carries TRBV7-8 and TRBJ2-1; D ambiguous. From germline, CDR1 is SGHVS and CDR2 FQNEAQ. V dropped 5 bases and J dropped 8 bases, with 34 bases sitting between them. This CDR3 is 20 amino acids long. CDR3 in DNA: TGTGCCAGCAGCCACCCCCAACTTGAGGTAGGGATAAACGTTTACGATGAGCAGTTCTTC. It translates to CASSHPQLEVGINVYDEQFF.

The CDR3 DNA sequence: TGTGCCAGCAGCTACCTCCGGGACACCGGGGAGCTGTTTTTT. This encodes CASSYLRDTGELFF. This sequence joins TRBV5-6 and TRBJ2-2; D remains unclear. CDR1 SGHDT and CDR2 YYEEEE come from the germline V gene. V lost 3 bases to trimming and J lost 3 bases, with 9 bases between them. This CDR3 is 14 amino acids long.

The rearrangement links TRBV18 to TRBJ2-3; D is perhaps TRBD1 (6 bases). CDR1 and CDR2 from the germline V gene are KGHSH and LQKENI. Trimming cost V 3 bases and J 4 bases, with 17 bases left between them. This CDR3 has 16 amino acids. CDR3 region: CASSPQDRRLADTQYF. Written as DNA, the CDR3 is TGTGCCAGCTCACCCCAGGACAGACGTCTTGCAGATACGCAGTATTTT.

This sequence joins TRBV5-5 and TRBJ2-1, with TRBD2 matching over 9 bases. Trimming cost V 0 bases and J 4 bases; bases outside gene matches: 17. Germline CDR1 reads SGHKS; CDR2 reads YYEKEE (reference sequence). This CDR3 is built from 20 residues. CDR3 coding DNA: TGTGCCAGCAGCTTGGTGTGGAGGAGCGGGAGGACGCTTAATTACAATGAGCAGTTCTTC. Its translation: CASSLVWRSGRTLNYNEQFF.

This sequence joins TRBV5-1 and TRBJ2-7; 8 bases fit TRBD1. Germline V gene lookup returns CDR1 SGHRS and CDR2 YFSETQ. The CDR3 consists of 15 residues. The junction had 9 bases not matched to a gene; V was cut back by 5 bases and J by 2 bases. In nucleotides, the CDR3 is TGCGCCAGCAGTGCACAGGGGGTTCCTACCTACGAGCAGTACTTC. This sequence encodes CASSAQGVPTYEQYF.

The chain couples TRBV2 to TRBJ1-1; weak D call: TRBD1 (6 bases). V lost 6 bases, J lost 4 bases, and 12 bases lay in between. The CDR3 consists of 13 residues. Germline values: CDR1 SNHLY, CDR2 FYNNEI. For the CDR3, the DNA is TGTGCCAGCAGGATAACAGGGCTCACTGAAGCTTTCTTT. Its protein is CASRITGLTEAFF.

The chain uses TRBV5-6 and TRBJ2-1; tentative D call: TRBD2 (7 bases). The germline gives CDR1 SGHDT, CDR2 YYEEEE. V was pared by 4 bases and J by 4 bases, with 15 bases between. The CDR3 has 15 amino acids. The CDR3 is CASSGGGGEYNEQFF. Written as DNA, the CDR3 is TGTGCCAGCAGCGGGGGGGGCGGGGAATACAATGAGCAGTTCTTC.

This clone was seen a single time. The rearrangement links TRBV6-1 to TRBJ2-3, with TRBD2 matching over 10 bases. Per the germline V gene, CDR1 is MNHNS and CDR2 is SASEGT. Trimming cost V 1 base and J 4 bases; bases outside gene matches: 2. This CDR3 is 15 amino acids long. CDR3: CASSEEAGGPDTQYF. CDR3 nucleotides: TGTGCCAGCAGTGAAGAAGCGGGAGGGCCAGATACGCAGTATTTT.

The V and J genes are TRBV28 and TRBJ2-7; 8 bases fit TRBD2. V shed 7 bases, J shed 5 bases, and the junction held 10 bases outside the gene matches. Germline CDR1 MDHEN, CDR2 SYDVKM. The CDR3 extends over 14 amino acids. The CDR3 here is CASKESGRAHEQYF. CDR3 nucleotides: TGTGCCAGCAAGGAAAGCGGGAGAGCCCACGAGCAGTACTTC.

The V call is TRBV4-1, the J call TRBJ1-3, with TRBD1 identical over 9 bases. The CDR3 has 16 amino acids. V dropped 4 bases and J dropped 0; count of bases not matched to a gene: 4. CDR1 and CDR2 (germline): MGHRA, YSYEKL. CDR3 sequence reads: CASSPGQGTSGNTIYF. CDR3 in DNA: TGCGCCAGCAGCCCCGGACAGGGGACCTCTGGAAACACCATATATTTT.

This chain connects TRBV19 to TRBJ1-6, with 7 positions matching TRBD1. CDR3 size: 16 residues. V lost 5 bases, J lost 7 bases, and 11 bases stayed unmatched. Germline-derived CDR1 and CDR2 are LNHDA and SQIVND (reference sequence). The CDR3 here is CASSLRTGSRNSPLHF. The CDR3 bases are TGTGCCAGTAGTCTCAGGACAGGATCCCGCAATTCACCCCTCCACTTT.

The V and J genes are TRBV6-6 and TRBJ2-7, with TRBD1 matching over 7 bases. This CDR3 is 14 amino acids long. J gave up 3 bases and V 6 bases, and 8 bases lay outside the gene matches. The V gene's germline CDR1 is MNHNY and CDR2 SVGAGI (reference sequence). The CDR3 region is CASSDRAGNYEQYF. CDR3 bases: TGTGCCAGCAGCGACAGGGCCGGCAACTACGAGCAGTACTTC.

The V and J genes are TRBV5-6 and TRBJ2-7; 10 nucleotides match TRBD2. This CDR3 contains 15 residues. The junction had 5 bases not matched to a gene; V was cut back by 0 bases and J by 5 bases. CDR1 is SGHDT and CDR2 is YYEEEE in the germline V gene. The CDR3 protein is CASSLGAGGLHEQYF. CDR3 coding DNA: TGTGCCAGCAGCTTGGGAGCGGGGGGGCTTCACGAGCAGTACTTC.

The rearrangement uses TRBV18 and TRBJ2-3; the D gene is possibly TRBD2 (6 bases). The germline CDR1 and CDR2 sequences are KGHSH and LQKENI. The CDR3 is made up of 18 amino acids. V was trimmed by 0 bases and J by 1 base, leaving 17 bases between them. The CDR3 DNA follows: TGTGCCAGCTCACCACCGGACGGGAGCGCGTTCGGCACAGATACGCAGTATTTT. This sequence encodes CASSPPDGSAFGTDTQYF. The complete variable domain, with remaining parts taken from reference TRBV18 and TRBJ2-3, reads NAGVMQNPRHLVRRRGQEARLRCSPMKGHSHVYWYRQLPEEGLKFMVYLQKENIIDESGMPKERFSAEFPKEGPSILRIQQVVRGDSAAYFCASSPPDGSAFGTDTQYFGPGTRLTVL.

V gene TRBV29-1 combines with J gene TRBJ2-1, with D perhaps given as TRBD1 or TRBD2 (6 bases each). CDR3 size: 16 residues. The V and J ends lost 0 bases and 4 bases respectively, with 16 bases between them. Germline-derived CDR1 and CDR2 are SQVTM and ANQGSEA. CDR3 DNA sequence: TGCAGCGTTGAAGATCTGAGCAGAGGGGGGTACAATGAGCAGTTCTTC. Translated: CSVEDLSRGGYNEQFF.

The CDR3 sequence is CASSTAYEQYF. The CDR3 DNA reads TGTGCCAGCAGTACAGCCTACGAGCAGTACTTC. The V gene is TRBV5-5, the J gene TRBJ2-7; D is ambiguous. V was trimmed by 5 bases and J by 2 bases, leaving 5 bases between them. The CDR3 is 11 residues long. Germline V gene lookup returns CDR1 SGHKS and CDR2 YYEKEE (reference sequence).

This chain uses TRBV5-1 with TRBJ2-1, with a weak D call TRBD1 (6 bases). The CDR3 is made up of 16 amino acids. From germline, CDR1 is SGHRS and CDR2 YFSETQ. V dropped 4 bases and J dropped 8 bases, with 22 bases sitting between them. The CDR3 bases are TGCGCCAGCAGCCCTCCATTACAGGGTGGTCGAGATGAGCAGTTCTTC. Its protein is CASSPPLQGGRDEQFF.

This chain links TRBV10-3 with TRBJ2-5; TRBD1 matches 7 bases. Losses at the gene ends were 10 bases for V and 5 bases for J; bases not matched to a gene: 10. In germline, CDR1 is ENHRY, CDR2 SYGVKD. The CDR3 spans 13 residues. CDR3 loop: CASRQGAEETQYF. The CDR3 coding sequence is TGTGCCAGCAGACAGGGCGCCGAGGAGACCCAGTACTTC.

V usage is TRBV4-3 and J usage is TRBJ1-2; the D is unclear. Germline V gives CDR1 LGHNA, CDR2 YSLEER. The CDR3 is 14 residues long. V gave up 0 bases and J gave up 2 bases, with 7 bases separating them. DNA of the CDR3: TGCGCCAGCAGCCAAGATCGATGGAACTATGGCTACACCTTC. Protein product: CASSQDRWNYGYTF.

This clone was observed a few times. The chain has TRBV7-9 and TRBJ2-1, with D maybe TRBD2 (6 bases). The CDR3 has 12 amino acids. The V end was cut by 5 bases, the J end by 8 bases, with 10 bases between. Germline V gene data show CDR1 as SEHNR and CDR2 as FQNEAQ (reference sequence). The CDR3 loop reads CASSTKRDEQFF. CDR3 nucleotide sequence: TGTGCCAGCAGCACTAAGCGGGATGAGCAGTTCTTC.

This chain links TRBV9 with TRBJ2-2; the D is unclear. The CDR3 is 14 residues long. With 0 bases removed from V and 2 bases from J, the gap between germline ends came to 5 bases. Germline-derived CDR1 and CDR2 are SGDLS and YYNGEE. In DNA form, the CDR3 reads TGTGCCAGCAGCGTAGGCACCAACACCGGGGAGCTGTTTTTT. Translation gives CASSVGTNTGELFF.

The chain couples TRBV7-2 to TRBJ1-4, with 7 positions matching TRBD1. V shed 4 bases, J shed 8 bases, and the junction held 10 bases outside the gene matches. Germline V CDR1 and CDR2: SGHTA, FQGNSA. The CDR3 spans 15 residues. The CDR3 DNA reads as TGTGCCAGCAGCTACCGGGACAGCAATCCGGAAAAACTGTTTTTT. This gives the protein CASSYRDSNPEKLFF.

This chain links TRBV4-1 with TRBJ2-2; 11 nucleotides align to TRBD2. This CDR3 is built from 16 residues. V shed 5 bases and J 4 bases; nucleotides not matched to a gene: 6. Germline CDR1 reads MGHRA; CDR2 reads YSYEKL. CDR3 sequence reads: CASSKLAGVGTGELFF. The CDR3, as DNA: TGCGCCAGCAGCAAACTAGCGGGAGTCGGCACCGGGGAGCTGTTTTTT.

The chain employs TRBV10-2 and TRBJ2-3; D possibly corresponds to TRBD2 (5 bases). The CDR3 runs 14 residues. Germline lookup yields CDR1 WSHSY and CDR2 SAAADI. V was shortened by 0 bases and J by 6 bases, with 10 bases between the two germline ends. In DNA, the CDR3 is TGCGCCAGCAGTGAGTCTCTAGCTTTGGATACGCAGTATTTT. Protein product: CASSESLALDTQYF.